The 2 T cell receptor beta chains below come from one sample, sequenced in a study of T cell repertoires in cytomegalovirus infection. Which antigens these TCRs recognize remains unknown. TCRdb reprocessed the reads with MiXCR, giving one entry per CDR3 protein. The table has 140,000 to 150,000 distinct CDR3 sequences, about 31% seen once; the top ten hold 45% to 60%. Sequencing used CD8+ T cells from cultured PBMCs, obtained from culture after CMV antigen stimulation. The source of these receptors is a human donor in good health (CMV status not recorded). Some clones in this sample may be carry-over from other donors' samples.

This clonotype was seen only once. The chain employs TRBV5-1 and TRBJ2-7; D is possibly TRBD1 (5 bases). This CDR3 contains 14 residues. V was shortened by 0 bases and J by 4 bases, with 11 bases between the two germline ends. From germline, CDR1 is SGHRS and CDR2 YFSETQ. CDR3 in DNA: TGCGCCAGCAGCTTGGAAGGGGTCGAGTACGAGCAGTACTTC. This translates into CASSLEGVEYEQYF.

This rearrangement joins TRBV30 to TRBJ2-2; D uncertain. V lost 2 bases to trimming and J lost 1 base, with 5 bases between them. Germline V gives CDR1 GTSNPN, CDR2 SVGIG (reference sequence). The CDR3 covers 13 residues. CDR3 bases: TGTGCCTGGAGTAGGGAGAACACCGGGGAGCTGTTTTTT. The encoded protein is CAWSRENTGELFF. The whole variable domain, remainder taken from reference TRBV30 and TRBJ2-2, is SQTIHQWPATLVQPVGSPLSLECTVEGTSNPNLYWYRQAAGRGLQLLFYSVGIGQISSEVPQNLSASRPQDRQFILSSKKLLLSDSGFYLCAWSRENTGELFFGEGSRLTVL.